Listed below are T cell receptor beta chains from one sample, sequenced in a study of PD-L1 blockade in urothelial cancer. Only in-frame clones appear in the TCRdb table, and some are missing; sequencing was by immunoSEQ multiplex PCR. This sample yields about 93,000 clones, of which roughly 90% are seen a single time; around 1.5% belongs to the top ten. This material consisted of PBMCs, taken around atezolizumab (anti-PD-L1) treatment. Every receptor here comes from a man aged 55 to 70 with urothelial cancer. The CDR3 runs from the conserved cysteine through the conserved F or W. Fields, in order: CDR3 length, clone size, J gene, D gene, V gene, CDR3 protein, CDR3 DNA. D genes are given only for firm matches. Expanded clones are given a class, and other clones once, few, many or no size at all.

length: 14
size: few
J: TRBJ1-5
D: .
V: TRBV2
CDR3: CASREGGIYQPQHF
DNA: TGTGCCAGCAGGGAGGGAGGAATTTACCAGCCCCAGCATTTT

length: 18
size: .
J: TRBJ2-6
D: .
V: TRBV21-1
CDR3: CASSKRLDRLSGANVLTF
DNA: TGTGCCAGCAGCAAGCGTTTAGACAGACTCTCTGGGGCCAACGTCCTGACTTTC

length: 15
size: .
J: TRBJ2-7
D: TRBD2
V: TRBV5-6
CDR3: CASSLGLAGQRGQYF
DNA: TGTGCCAGCAGCTTAGGACTAGCGGGACAAAGGGGACAGTACTTC

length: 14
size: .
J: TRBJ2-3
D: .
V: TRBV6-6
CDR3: CASGGGGATDTQYF
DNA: TGTGCCAGCGGGGGTGGAGGGGCAACAGATACGCAGTATTTT

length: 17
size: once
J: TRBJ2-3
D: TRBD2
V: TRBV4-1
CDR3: CASSQTKLAGDTDTQYF
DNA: TGCGCCAGCAGCCAAACTAAACTAGCGGGGGACACAGATACGCAGTATTTT

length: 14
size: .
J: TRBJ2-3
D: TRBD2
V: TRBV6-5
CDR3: CASSGLAGDDTQYF
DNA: TGTGCCAGCAGCGGACTAGCGGGAGATGATACGCAGTATTTT

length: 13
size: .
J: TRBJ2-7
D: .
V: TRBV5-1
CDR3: CASSAAGSYEQYF
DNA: TGCGCCAGCAGCGCGGCGGGTTCCTACGAGCAGTACTTC

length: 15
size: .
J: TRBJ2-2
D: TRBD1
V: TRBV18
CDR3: CASSRIQGKNGELFF
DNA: TGTGCCAGCTCACGGATACAGGGGAAAAACGGGGAGCTGTTTTTT

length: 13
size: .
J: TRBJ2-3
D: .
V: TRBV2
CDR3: CASRPDQGRTQYF
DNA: TGTGCCAGCCGCCCTGACCAGGGTCGTACGCAGTATTTT

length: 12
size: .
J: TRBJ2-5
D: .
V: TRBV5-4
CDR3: CASSVQQETQYF
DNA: TGTGCCAGCAGCGTGCAGCAAGAGACCCAGTACTTC

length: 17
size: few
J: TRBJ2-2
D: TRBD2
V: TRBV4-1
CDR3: CASSQEVLAGNTGELFF
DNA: TGCGCCAGCAGCCAAGAAGTGCTAGCGGGAAACACCGGGGAGCTGTTTTTT

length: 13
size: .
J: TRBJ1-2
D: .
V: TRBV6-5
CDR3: CASSYELWWGYTF
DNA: TGTGCCAGCAGTTACGAACTTTGGTGGGGCTACACCTTC

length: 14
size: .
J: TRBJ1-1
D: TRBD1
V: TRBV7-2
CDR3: CASKQQGDNTEAFF
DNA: TGTGCCAGCAAACAACAGGGGGATAACACTGAAGCTTTCTTT

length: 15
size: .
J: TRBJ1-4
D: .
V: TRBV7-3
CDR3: CASSPSISGGEKLFF
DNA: TGTGCCAGCAGCCCCTCTATCTCGGGAGGCGAAAAACTGTTTTTT

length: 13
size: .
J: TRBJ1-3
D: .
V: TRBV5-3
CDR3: CARSWGLGNTIYF
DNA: TGTGCCAGAAGCTGGGGCCTTGGAAACACCATATATTTT

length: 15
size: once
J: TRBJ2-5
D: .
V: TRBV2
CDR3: CASSRRTRGGETQYF
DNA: TGTGCCAGCAGCCGCCGGACTAGGGGGGGGGAGACCCAGTACTTC

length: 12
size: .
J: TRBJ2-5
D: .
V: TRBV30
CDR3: CAWTRGSETQYF
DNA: TGTGCCTGGACCAGGGGCAGTGAGACCCAGTACTTC

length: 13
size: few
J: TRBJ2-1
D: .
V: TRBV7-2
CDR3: CASSLDHNNEQFF
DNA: TGTGCCAGCAGCTTAGACCACAACAATGAGCAGTTCTTC

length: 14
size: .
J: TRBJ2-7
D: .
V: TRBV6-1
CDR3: CASSEQGATLEQYF
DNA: TGTGCCAGCAGTGAACAAGGAGCTACCCTCGAGCAGTACTTC

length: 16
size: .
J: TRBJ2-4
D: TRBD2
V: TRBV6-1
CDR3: CASSDQGGWAKNIQYF
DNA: TGTGCCAGCAGTGATCAGGGAGGGTGGGCCAAAAACATTCAGTACTTC

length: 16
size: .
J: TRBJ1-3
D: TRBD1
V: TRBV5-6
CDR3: CASSRQGTNSGNTIYF
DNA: TGTGCCAGCAGCAGACAGGGCACAAACTCTGGAAACACCATATATTTT

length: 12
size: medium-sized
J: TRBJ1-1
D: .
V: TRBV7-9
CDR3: CASSLVAVEAFF
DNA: TGTGCCAGCAGCTTAGTCGCAGTTGAAGCTTTCTTT

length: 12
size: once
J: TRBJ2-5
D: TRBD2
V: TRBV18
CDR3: CASSRLAETQYF
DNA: TGTGCCAGCTCACGACTAGCGGAGACCCAGTACTTC

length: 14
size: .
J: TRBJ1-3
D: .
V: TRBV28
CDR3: CASSSSRAGNTIYF
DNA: TGTGCCAGCAGTTCCTCCAGGGCTGGAAACACCATATATTTT

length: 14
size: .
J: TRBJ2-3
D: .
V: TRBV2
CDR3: CASIRWQSTDTQYF
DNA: TGTGCCAGCATCCGTTGGCAGAGCACAGATACGCAGTATTTT

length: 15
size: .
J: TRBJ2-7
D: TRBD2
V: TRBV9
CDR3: CASSRAVAGSYEQYF
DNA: TGTGCCAGCAGCAGGGCAGTAGCGGGCTCCTACGAGCAGTACTTC

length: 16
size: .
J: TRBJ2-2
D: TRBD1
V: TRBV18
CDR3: CASSPPVTGGVGELFF
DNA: TGTGCCAGCTCACCACCTGTGACAGGGGGCGTCGGGGAGCTGTTTTTT

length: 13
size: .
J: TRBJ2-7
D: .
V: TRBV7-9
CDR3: CASSTLGGYEQYF
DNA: TGTGCCAGCAGCACCTTGGGGGGCTACGAGCAGTACTTC

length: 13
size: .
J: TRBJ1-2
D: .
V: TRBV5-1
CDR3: CASSLRTNYGYTF
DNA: TGCGCCAGCAGCTTACGGACAAACTATGGCTACACCTTC

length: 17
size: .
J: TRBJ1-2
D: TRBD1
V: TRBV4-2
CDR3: CASSQDRVARGHDGYTF
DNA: TGTGCCAGCAGCCAAGATAGGGTAGCCAGGGGGCACGATGGCTACACCTTC

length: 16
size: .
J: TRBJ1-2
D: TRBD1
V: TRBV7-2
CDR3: CASSLERQGANYGYTF
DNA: TGTGCCAGCAGCTTAGAGAGACAGGGAGCTAACTATGGCTACACCTTC

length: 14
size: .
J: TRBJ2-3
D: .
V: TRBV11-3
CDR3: CASSPTTGTDTQYF
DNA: TGTGCCAGCAGCCCCACAACAGGGACAGATACGCAGTATTTT

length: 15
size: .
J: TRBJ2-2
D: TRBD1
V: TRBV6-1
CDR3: CASRRQGSTTGELFF
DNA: TGTGCCAGCAGGAGACAGGGATCCACCACCGGGGAGCTGTTTTTT

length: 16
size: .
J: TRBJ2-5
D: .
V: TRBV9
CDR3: CASSVQANRGQETQYF
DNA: TGTGCCAGCAGCGTACAGGCCAACCGGGGGCAAGAGACCCAGTACTTC

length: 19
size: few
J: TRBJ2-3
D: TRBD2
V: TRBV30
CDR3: CAWSGGVWTSGGSTDTQYF
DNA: TGTGCCTGGAGTGGCGGGGTTTGGACTAGCGGGGGAAGCACAGATACGCAGTATTTT

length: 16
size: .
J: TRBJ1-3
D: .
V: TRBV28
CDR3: CASSLLATASGNTIYF
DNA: TGTGCCAGCAGCCTACTCGCGACAGCCTCTGGAAACACCATATATTTT

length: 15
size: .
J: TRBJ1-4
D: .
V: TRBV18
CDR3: CASSPRPGVNEKLFF
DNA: TGTGCCAGCTCACCCCGGCCCGGGGTGAATGAAAAACTGTTTTTT

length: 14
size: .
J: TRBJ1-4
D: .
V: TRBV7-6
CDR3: CASSFSGSLEKLFF
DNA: TGTGCCAGCAGCTTTTCCGGGTCCCTCGAAAAACTGTTTTTT

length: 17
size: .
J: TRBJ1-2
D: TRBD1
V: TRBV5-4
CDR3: CASSQDLQGASRGGYTF
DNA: TGCGCCAGCAGCCAAGATTTGCAGGGGGCGAGTCGCGGTGGCTACACCTTC

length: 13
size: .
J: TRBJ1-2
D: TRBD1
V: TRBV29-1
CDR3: CSVLMGTVDGYTF
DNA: TGCAGCGTTTTAATGGGGACAGTAGATGGCTACACCTTC

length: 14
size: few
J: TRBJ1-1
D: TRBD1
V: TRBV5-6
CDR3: CASSFGTGNTEAFF
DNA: TGTGCCAGCAGCTTCGGGACAGGGAACACTGAAGCTTTCTTT